Shown below are 8 T cell receptor beta chains from a single sample sequenced in a study of T-cell reconstitution after alpha-beta-depleted transplantation in children (dated by TCRdb to the mid-2010s). The method behind the library was PCR. The data were produced on an Illumina HiSeq 2500. TCR library preparation used molecular barcoding, with unique molecular identifiers applied to normalize quantification of the TCRbeta repertoire. TCRdb redid the processing of the public reads, applying fastp at Q25 and MiXCR, and retained in-frame beta chains. Every distinct CDR3 protein forms one entry, paired with its most common genes and DNA. The sample table contains around 94,000 distinct CDR3 sequences; only one count was recorded for approximately 8% of them. The ten biggest clones cover 16% of the sample. Interpreted using the paper, the treatment or condition label stands for: allogeneic hematopoietic cell transplantation with graft depleted of TCRalphabeta T cells and CD19 B cells.

Material: PBMCs, obtained before TCRalphabeta/CD19-depleted stem cell transplant. These receptors originate from a boy aged 2 to 10 with acute lymphoblastic leukemia, due to receive a stem cell transplant.

This clonotype appeared many times. The chain is built from TRBV5-1 and TRBJ2-3, with D perhaps TRBD1 (6 bases). Trimming left V 5 bases short and J 2 bases short, with 9 bases between. The germline V gene has CDR1 SGHRS and CDR2 YFSETQ. The CDR3 is made up of 13 amino acids. The CDR3 nucleotides read TGCGCCAGCAGGACAGGAGACACAGATACGCAGTATTTT. Residues: CASRTGDTDTQYF.

This clonotype was seen a handful of times. A much bigger clone sits one base away, suggesting this may be a read error. The chain links TRBV7-2 to TRBJ2-5; D may match TRBD1 or TRBD2 (5 bases each). This CDR3 is built from 16 residues. V was trimmed by 2 bases and J by 2 bases, leaving 15 bases between them. Germline V gene data show CDR1 as SGHTA and CDR2 as FQGNSA. As DNA, the CDR3 is TGTGCCAGCAGCTTAAGCCACGTGAGGGGACAAGAGACCCAGTACTTC. This sequence encodes CASSLSHVRGQETQYF.

The chain combines TRBV5-1 with TRBJ1-1, with TRBD1 as a possible D gene (6 bases). Trimming shortened V by 2 bases and J by 3 bases, and 14 bases separated the two germline ends. Germline-derived CDR1 and CDR2 are SGHRS and YFSETQ. The CDR3 consists of 15 residues. The CDR3 region is CASSLAGAKDTEAFF. The DNA for the CDR3 is TGCGCCAGCAGCTTAGCGGGGGCTAAGGACACTGAAGCTTTCTTT.

This clonotype showed up just a few times. The chain links TRBV7-2 to TRBJ2-7, with D possibly being TRBD2 (5 bases). Trimming shortened V by 4 bases and J by 3 bases, and 13 bases separated the two germline ends. Germline CDR1 SGHTA, CDR2 FQGNSA. The CDR3 consists of 14 residues. The CDR3 spells CASSSPRRDYEQYF. DNA for the CDR3: TGTGCCAGCAGCTCGCCCCGCCGGGACTACGAGCAGTACTTC.

The rearrangement links TRBV5-1 to TRBJ2-1; D might be TRBD1 (6 bases). Per germline, CDR1 SGHRS and CDR2 YFSETQ. This CDR3 contains 13 residues. V shed 10 bases and J shed 9 bases, with 20 bases lying between them. The CDR3 coding sequence is TGCGCCGCACGGGACGCCCAGGGGAGTGAGCAGTTCTTC. It specifies CAARDAQGSEQFF.

This chain joins TRBV20-1 and TRBJ2-1; D possibly corresponds to TRBD2 (5 bases). Germline values: CDR1 DFQATT, CDR2 SNEGSKA (reference sequence). CDR3 size: 15 residues. The ends were cut back, 0 bases at V and 3 bases at J, with 12 bases in the middle. CDR3 sequence: CSARDLAGFYNEQFF. CDR3 nucleotides: TGCAGTGCTAGAGATCTGGCGGGCTTCTACAATGAGCAGTTCTTC.

The rearrangement uses TRBV7-2 and TRBJ2-7, with 8 positions matching TRBD1. V lost 5 bases, J lost 2 bases, and 5 bases stayed unmatched. The CDR3 has 14 residues. Germline CDR1 reads SGHTA; CDR2 reads FQGNSA. The CDR3 sequence is CASSPRGPAYEQYF. The CDR3 DNA reads TGTGCCAGCAGCCCCAGGGGGCCCGCCTACGAGCAGTACTTC. The variable domain in full, with the rest retrieved from reference TRBV7-2 and TRBJ2-7, is GAGVSQSPSNKVTEKGKDVELRCDPISGHTALYWYRQSLGQGLEFLIYFQGNSAPDKSGLPSDRFSAERTGGSVSTLTIQRTQQEDSAVYLCASSPRGPAYEQYFGPGTRLTVT.

About this clonotype itself: One end of the junction varies from germline; a read error may be responsible. The chain carries TRBV3-1 and TRBJ2-1; 12 nucleotides align to TRBD2. CDR3 length: 15 residues. Germline loops: CDR1 LGHDT, CDR2 YNNKEL (reference sequence). CDR3 loop: CACSLLAGGGNEQFF. CDR3 nucleotide sequence: TGTGCCTGCAGCCTACTAGCGGGGGGCGGCAATGAGCAGTTCTTC.